This T cell receptor (beta chain) was captured by sequencing in a study of blood T cell repertoires in COVID-19. As for the study in general: Material from acute and convalescent COVID-19 was sourced from the United States, Italy and Spain. PBMCs, B-cell-depleted T cells, or T cells provided the cDNA or gDNA that made up the material.

V gave up 0 bases and J gave up 4 bases; unmatched junction bases: 7. This CDR3 has 16 residues. Germline assignment: CDR1 SGHRS and CDR2 YFSETQ. Authors' analysis steps: Reference gene primer amplification gave estimated nucleated cell counts. TCRdb's table, derived via immunoSEQ multiplex PCR, lists solely in-frame clones and lacks some. The V and J calls and clone size are taken from that table; D and trimming were inferred from the DNA. The sample has about 140,000 clones; around 87% are singletons. The rearrangement links TRBV5-1 to TRBJ2-5; 9 bases align to TRBD2. The receptor was derived from a man between 45 and 60 years old who had recovered from COVID-19. The specimen was peripheral blood. The chain's CDR3 is CASSLGSGGSPETQYF. The CDR3 DNA reads as TGCGCCAGCAGCTTGGGCAGCGGGGGGTCGCCAGAGACCCAGTACTTC. Looking up the rest from reference TRBV5-1 and TRBJ2-5 gives the full variable domain: KAGVTQTPRYLIKTRGQQVTLSCSPISGHRSVSWYQQTPGQGLQFLFEYFSETQRNKGNFPGRFSGRQFSNSRSEMNVSTLELGDSALYLCASSLGSGGSPETQYFGPGTRLLVL.